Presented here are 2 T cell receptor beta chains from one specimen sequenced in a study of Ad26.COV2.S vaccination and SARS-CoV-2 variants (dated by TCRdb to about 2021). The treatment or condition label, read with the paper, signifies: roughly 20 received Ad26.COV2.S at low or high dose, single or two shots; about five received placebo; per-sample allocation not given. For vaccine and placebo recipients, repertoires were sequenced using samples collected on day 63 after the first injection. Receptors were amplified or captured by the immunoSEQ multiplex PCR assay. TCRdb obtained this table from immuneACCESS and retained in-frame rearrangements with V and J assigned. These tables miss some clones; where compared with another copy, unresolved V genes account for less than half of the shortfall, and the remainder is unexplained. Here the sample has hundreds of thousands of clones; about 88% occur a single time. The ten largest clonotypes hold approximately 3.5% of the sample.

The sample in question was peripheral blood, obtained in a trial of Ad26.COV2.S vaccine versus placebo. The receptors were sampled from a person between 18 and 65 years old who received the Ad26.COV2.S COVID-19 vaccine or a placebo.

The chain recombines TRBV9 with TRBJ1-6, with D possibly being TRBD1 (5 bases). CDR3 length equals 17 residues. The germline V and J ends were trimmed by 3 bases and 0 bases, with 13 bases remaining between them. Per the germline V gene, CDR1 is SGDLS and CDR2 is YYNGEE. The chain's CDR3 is CASSARDRSSYNSPLHF. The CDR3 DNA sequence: TGTGCCAGCAGCGCGAGGGACCGAAGCTCCTATAATTCACCCCTCCACTTT.

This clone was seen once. This CDR3 reads CASSPDIFTGELFF. Here the CDR3 DNA reads TGTGCCAGCAGCCCGGACATTTTCACCGGGGAGCTGTTTTTT. The chain recombines TRBV6-5 with TRBJ2-2; D may be TRBD1 (5 bases). The V gene lost 6 bases and the J gene lost 4 bases, with 12 bases spanning the gap. The germline gives CDR1 MNHEY, CDR2 SVGAGI. The CDR3 is made up of 14 amino acids.